This TCR beta chain was observed in a study of blood T cells in healthy people across ages. A second PCR of about 6 to 12 cycles used a sample-barcoded 5' primer and a J-beta primer mix. TCRdb re-called the 5' RACE reads through MiXCR, storing one row per CDR3 protein. The table includes about 680,000 distinct CDR3 sequences, about 52% detected once. This CDR3 is 14 amino acids long. With V trimmed by 6 bases and J by 5 bases, 8 bases remained unmatched. Germline V gene sequence: CDR1 DFQATT, CDR2 SNEGSKA (reference sequence). This clonotype was observed a few times. The receptor comes from a woman aged 55-70 years in good health. Specimen: blood. This chain joins TRBV20-1 and TRBJ1-5, with 9 positions matching TRBD1. The chain's CDR3 is CSADRGQGDQPQHF. In nucleotides, the CDR3 is TGCAGTGCCGACCGGGGACAGGGTGATCAGCCCCAGCATTTT.